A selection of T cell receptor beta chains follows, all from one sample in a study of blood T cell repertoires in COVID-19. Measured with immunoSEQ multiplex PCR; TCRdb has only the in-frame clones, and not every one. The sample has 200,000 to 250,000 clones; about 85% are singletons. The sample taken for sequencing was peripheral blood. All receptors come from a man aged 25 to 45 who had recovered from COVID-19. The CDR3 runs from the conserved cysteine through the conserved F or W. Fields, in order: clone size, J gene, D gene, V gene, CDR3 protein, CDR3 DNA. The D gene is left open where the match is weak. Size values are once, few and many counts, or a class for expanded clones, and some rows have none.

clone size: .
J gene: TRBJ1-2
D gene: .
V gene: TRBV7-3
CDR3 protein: CASSLGGNYGYTF
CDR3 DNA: TGTGCCAGCAGCTTAGGCGGAAACTATGGCTACACCTTC

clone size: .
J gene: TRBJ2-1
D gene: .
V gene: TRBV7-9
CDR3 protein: CASTTTNSYNEQFF
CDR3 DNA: TGTGCCAGCACGACTACCAACTCCTACAATGAGCAGTTCTTC

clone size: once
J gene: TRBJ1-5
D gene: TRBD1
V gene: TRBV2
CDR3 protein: CASSEWGQINQPQHF
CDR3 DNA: TGTGCCAGCAGTGAATGGGGACAGATAAATCAGCCCCAGCATTTT

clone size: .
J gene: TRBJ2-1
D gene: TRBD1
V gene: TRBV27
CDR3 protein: CASSLCGQGRSSYNEQFF
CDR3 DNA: TGTGCCAGCAGTTTATGCGGACAGGGAAGATCCTCCTACAATGAGCAGTTCTTC

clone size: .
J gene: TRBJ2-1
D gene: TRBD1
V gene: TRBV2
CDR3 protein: CASRPGTGPYNEQFF
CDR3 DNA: TGTGCCAGCAGGCCCGGGACAGGACCCTACAATGAGCAGTTCTTC

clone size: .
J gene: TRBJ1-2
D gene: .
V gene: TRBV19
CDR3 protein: CASSTMTGPYGYTF
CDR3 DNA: TGTGCCAGTAGTACGATGACTGGTCCGTATGGCTACACCTTC

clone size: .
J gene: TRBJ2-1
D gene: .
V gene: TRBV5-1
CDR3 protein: CASSLEIAEYNEQFF
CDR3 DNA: TGCGCCAGCAGCTTGGAGATAGCTGAGTACAATGAGCAGTTCTTC

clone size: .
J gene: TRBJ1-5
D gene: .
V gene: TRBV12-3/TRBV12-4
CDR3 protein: CASSFRSNQPQHF
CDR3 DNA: TGTGCCAGCAGTTTTCGGAGCAATCAGCCCCAGCATTTT

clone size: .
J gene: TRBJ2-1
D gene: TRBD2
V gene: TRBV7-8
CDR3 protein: CASSASGGHYNEQFF
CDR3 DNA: TGTGCCAGCAGCGCTAGCGGGGGCCACTACAATGAGCAGTTCTTC

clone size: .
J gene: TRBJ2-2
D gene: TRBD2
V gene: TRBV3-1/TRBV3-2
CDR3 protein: CASSQGPKLAGDHTGELFF
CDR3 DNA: TGTGCCAGCAGCCAAGGCCCTAAACTAGCGGGGGACCACACCGGGGAGCTGTTTTTT

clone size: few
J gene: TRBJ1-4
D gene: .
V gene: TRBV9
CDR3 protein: CASSVQGSTNEKLFF
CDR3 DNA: TGTGCCAGCAGCGTGCAGGGTTCCACTAATGAAAAACTGTTTTTT

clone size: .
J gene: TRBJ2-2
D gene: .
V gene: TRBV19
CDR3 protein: CASSIEGTPGELFF
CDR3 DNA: TGTGCCAGTAGTATAGAAGGGACTCCCGGGGAGCTGTTTTTT

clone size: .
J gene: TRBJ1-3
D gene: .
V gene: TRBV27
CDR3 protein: CASSPQWFAGNTIYF
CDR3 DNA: TGTGCCAGCTCACCACAGTGGTTCGCCGGAAACACCATATATTTT

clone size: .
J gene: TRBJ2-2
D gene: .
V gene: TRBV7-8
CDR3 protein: CASSFQGSGELFF
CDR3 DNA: TGTGCCAGCAGCTTCCAGGGATCCGGGGAGCTGTTTTTT

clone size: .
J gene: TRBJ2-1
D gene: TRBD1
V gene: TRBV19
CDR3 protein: CASSLTGYEQFF
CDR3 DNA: TGTGCCAGTAGCCTGACAGGGTATGAGCAGTTCTTC

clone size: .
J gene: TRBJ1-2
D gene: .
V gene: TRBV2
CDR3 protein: CASSSDRNYGYTF
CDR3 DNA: TGTGCCAGCAGTTCCGACAGGAACTATGGCTACACCTTC

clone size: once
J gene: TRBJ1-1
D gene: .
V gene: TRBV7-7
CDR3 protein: CASSSSRGTEAFF
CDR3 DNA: TGTGCCAGCAGCTCCTCCAGAGGGACTGAAGCTTTCTTT

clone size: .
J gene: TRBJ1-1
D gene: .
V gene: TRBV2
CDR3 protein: CASNGQPNPEAFF
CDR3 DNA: TGTGCCAGCAATGGGCAGCCCAACCCTGAAGCTTTCTTT

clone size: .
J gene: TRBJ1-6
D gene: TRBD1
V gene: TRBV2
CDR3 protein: CASSLRQGSYNSPLHF
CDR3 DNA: TGTGCCAGCAGTCTCCGACAGGGCTCCTATAATTCACCCCTCCACTTT

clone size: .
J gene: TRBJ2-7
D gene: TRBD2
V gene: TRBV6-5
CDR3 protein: CASSSREGREQYF
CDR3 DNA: TGTGCCAGCAGTTCAAGGGAGGGCAGGGAGCAGTACTTC

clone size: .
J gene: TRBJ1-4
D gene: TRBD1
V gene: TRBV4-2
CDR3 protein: CASSQGRGQGALGEKLFF
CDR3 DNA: TGTGCCAGCAGCCAAGGGCGGGGACAGGGAGCCCTGGGTGAAAAACTGTTTTTT

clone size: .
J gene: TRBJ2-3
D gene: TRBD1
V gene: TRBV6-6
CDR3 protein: CASVGQGTDTQYF
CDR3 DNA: TGTGCCAGCGTAGGACAGGGCACAGATACGCAGTATTTT

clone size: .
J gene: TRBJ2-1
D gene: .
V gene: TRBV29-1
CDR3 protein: CSSSLNPPSEQFF
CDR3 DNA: TGCAGCTCCTCCTTGAACCCTCCTAGCGAGCAGTTCTTC

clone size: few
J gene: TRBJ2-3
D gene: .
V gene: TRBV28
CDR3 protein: CASSFQGVSTDTQYF
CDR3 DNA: TGTGCCAGCAGTTTTCAAGGGGTGAGCACAGATACGCAGTATTTT

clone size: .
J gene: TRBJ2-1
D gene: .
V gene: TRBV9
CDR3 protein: CASSATGAEQFF
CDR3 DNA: TGTGCCAGCAGCGCAACAGGAGCCGAGCAGTTCTTC

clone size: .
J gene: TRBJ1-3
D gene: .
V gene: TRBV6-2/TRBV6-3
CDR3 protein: CASSRPPARVTGNTIYF
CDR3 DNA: TGTGCCAGCAGTAGACCTCCGGCCAGGGTCACTGGAAACACCATATATTTT

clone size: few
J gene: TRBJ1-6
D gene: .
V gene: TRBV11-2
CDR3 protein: CASSLVRLGYNSPLHF
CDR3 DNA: TGTGCCAGCAGCTTAGTCCGCCTCGGGTATAATTCACCCCTCCACTTT

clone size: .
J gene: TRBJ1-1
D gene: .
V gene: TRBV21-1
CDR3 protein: CASSSSRGRGMNTEAFF
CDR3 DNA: TGTGCCAGCAGCTCGTCTCGGGGAAGGGGGATGAACACTGAAGCTTTCTTT

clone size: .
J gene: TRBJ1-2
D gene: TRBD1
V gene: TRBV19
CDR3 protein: CASSILAGGYGYTF
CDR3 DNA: TGTGCCAGTAGTATTTTGGCAGGGGGATATGGCTACACCTTC

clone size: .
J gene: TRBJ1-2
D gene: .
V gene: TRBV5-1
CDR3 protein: CASSLRSDNYGYTF
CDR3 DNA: TGCGCCAGCAGCTTACGGAGCGATAACTATGGCTACACCTTC

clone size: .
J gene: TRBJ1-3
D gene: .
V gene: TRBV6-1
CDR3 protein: CASSEIGGNTIYF
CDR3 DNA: TGTGCCAGCAGTGAAATCGGGGGAAACACCATATATTTT

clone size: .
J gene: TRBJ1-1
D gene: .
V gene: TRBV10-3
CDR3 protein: CAITQARESTEAFF
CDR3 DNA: TGTGCCATAACTCAGGCGCGGGAGTCCACTGAAGCTTTCTTT

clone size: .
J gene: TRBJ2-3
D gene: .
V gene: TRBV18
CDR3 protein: CASSPSADTQYF
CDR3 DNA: TGTGCCAGCTCACCATCGGCAGATACGCAGTATTTT

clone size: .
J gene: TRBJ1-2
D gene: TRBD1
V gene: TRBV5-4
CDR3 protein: CASSGPGQGNYGYTF
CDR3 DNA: TGTGCCAGCAGCGGCCCGGGACAGGGGAACTATGGCTACACCTTC

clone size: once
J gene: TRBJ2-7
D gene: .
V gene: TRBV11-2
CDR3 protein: CASSLGWRGYEQYF
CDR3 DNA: TGTGCCAGCAGCTTAGGGTGGCGGGGCTACGAGCAGTACTTC

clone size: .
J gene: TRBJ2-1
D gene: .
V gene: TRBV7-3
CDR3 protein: CASSRGDSYNEQFF
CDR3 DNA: TGTGCCAGCAGCCGGGGAGACTCCTACAATGAGCAGTTCTTC

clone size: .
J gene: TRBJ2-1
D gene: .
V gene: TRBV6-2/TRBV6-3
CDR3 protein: CASSSRGYEQFF
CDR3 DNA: TGTGCCAGCAGCTCCAGGGGCTATGAGCAGTTCTTC

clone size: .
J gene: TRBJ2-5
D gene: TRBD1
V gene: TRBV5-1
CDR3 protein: CASSMGQGEETQYF
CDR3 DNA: TGCGCCAGCAGCATGGGACAGGGTGAGGAGACCCAGTACTTC

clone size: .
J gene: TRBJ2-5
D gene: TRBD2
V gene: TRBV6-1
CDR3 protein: CASSDGGTSGGETQYF
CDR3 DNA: TGTGCCAGCAGTGACGGGGGGACTAGCGGGGGCGAGACCCAGTACTTC

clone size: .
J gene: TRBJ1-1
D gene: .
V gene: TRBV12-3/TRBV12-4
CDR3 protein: CASSFQMNTEAFF
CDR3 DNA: TGTGCCAGCAGTTTCCAGATGAACACTGAAGCTTTCTTT